This TCR beta chain emerged from a study of T cell repertoires in cytomegalovirus infection. Study context: Selected CMV epitopes included recently identified HLA-C-restricted ones as well as well-studied HLA-B-restricted ones.

V lost 6 bases and J 8 bases, leaving 14 bases between the germline ends. Per the germline V gene, CDR1 is MNHEY and CDR2 is SVGEGT. This CDR3 has 12 residues. Broader study findings: The ex vivo response was dominated by HLA-C-restricted CMV-specific TCR beta clonotypes.

In the case of this clonotype: The antigen is unknown.

TCRdb re-called the reads through MiXCR, storing one row per CDR3 protein. The sample contains 750,000 to 950,000 distinct CDR3 sequences, 25% to 35% of which appear only once. The input for sequencing was cultured CD8+ T cells from PBMCs, taken from culture after CMV antigen stimulation. The sequence came from a human donor in good health (CMV status not recorded). Some clones in this sample may be carry-over from other donors' samples. The chain recombines TRBV6-2 or TRBV6-3 with TRBJ2-7; D is perhaps TRBD1 (6 bases). The CDR3 DNA reads TGTGCCAGCAGCACAGGGCCTAATCAGCAGTACGTC. Protein: CASSTGPNQQYV.